This TCR beta chain was observed in a study of cytomegalovirus exposure and HLA in healthy donors. Study results and caveats: Reports indicated that the classifier achieved high specificity and sensitivity in diagnosing cytomegalovirus status.

Remarks on this clone: What it binds is not known.

Vbeta (60) and Jbeta (13) primers were used in the PCR. Measured with immunoSEQ multiplex PCR; TCRdb has only the in-frame clones, and not every one. The table includes roughly 100,000 clones, 15% detected once. Germline CDR1 reads SGHRS; CDR2 reads YFSETQ. The J segment lost 5 bases and the V segment lost 3 bases, leaving 7 bases of the junction unmatched. The CDR3 is 14 residues long. The TCR was taken from a female donor in good health and CMV-seronegative. Sequencing was carried out using PBMCs. The genes are TRBV5-1 and TRBJ1-1; the match to TRBD1 covers 7 bases. CDR3 nucleotide sequence: TGCGCCAGCAGCTGGGGACAGCGGGTTACTGAAGCTTTCTTT. Residues: CASSWGQRVTEAFF.